The rows below give T cell receptor beta chains drawn from one sample of a study of T cell responses to AZD1222 COVID-19 vaccine. TCRdb's copy holds only in-frame clones and misses some; the assay was immunoSEQ multiplex PCR. This table has about 150,000 clones, about 89% appearing once. This material consisted of peripheral blood, taken 28 days after the second AZD1222 dose. The receptor set was obtained from an adult who received the AZD1222 COVID-19 vaccine. The CDR3 runs from the conserved cysteine through the conserved F or W. D genes are given only for firm matches. Where a row states a size, it is once, few, many or the class of an expanded clone; other rows omit it.

clone size,J gene,D gene,V gene,CDR3 length,CDR3 protein,CDR3 DNA
once,TRBJ1-5,TRBD1,TRBV28,15,CASRFPGTGGQPQHF,TGTGCCAGCAGATTTCCCGGGACAGGGGGTCAGCCCCAGCATTTT
NA,TRBJ2-2,NA,TRBV5-1,16,CASSSSSGSNTGELFF,TGCGCCAGCAGTTCTTCCAGTGGGTCGAACACCGGGGAGCTGTTTTTT
NA,TRBJ1-2,NA,TRBV3-1/TRBV3-2,14,CASSQGTTNYGYTF,TGTGCCAGCAGCCAAGGGACAACTAACTATGGCTACACCTTC
once,TRBJ1-3,NA,TRBV2,12,CASSQTRNTIYF,TGTGCCAGCAGTCAAACGAGAAACACCATATATTTT
NA,TRBJ2-1,NA,TRBV3-1/TRBV3-2,14,CASSQDRFSHEQFF,TGTGCCAGCAGCCAAGACCGTTTCAGCCATGAGCAGTTCTTC
many,TRBJ2-7,TRBD2,TRBV5-1,15,CASSSSTSGLYEQYF,TGCGCCAGCAGCTCCTCGACTAGCGGACTCTACGAGCAGTACTTC
NA,TRBJ1-1,NA,TRBV28,14,CASSLSGTRTEAFF,TGTGCCAGCAGTTTGTCCGGGACGCGGACTGAAGCTTTCTTT
NA,TRBJ2-7,NA,TRBV21-1,14,CASSKFTGYYEQYF,TGTGCCAGCAGCAAATTCACAGGATACTACGAGCAGTACTTC
NA,TRBJ2-2,NA,TRBV6-6,13,CASSYPAGGELFF,TGTGCCAGCAGTTACCCAGCAGGCGGGGAGCTGTTTTTT
NA,TRBJ2-7,NA,TRBV5-1,17,CASSLTGGAGDSYEQYF,TGCGCCAGCAGCTTGACAGGGGGGGCGGGGGACTCCTACGAGCAGTACTTC